Below, one TCR beta chain is given with its context. Its antigen is currently not known. Base qualities are not at hand, and no much larger clone is one base apart. The treatment or condition label of this sample denotes: roughly nine-day PBMC culture with coronavirus spike peptide pools or control peptides (ViraFEST assay). The study used the ViraFEST assay, which expanded antigen-specific T cells with peptide pools and then identified expanded clonotypes by TCR sequencing. Positive SARS-CoV-2 PCR tests in the convalescent patients dated from March to December 2020, before Alpha, Beta and Delta variants emerged in the United States. Each well held some 2 million PBMCs cultured in IMDM containing approximately 5.3% human AB serum and approximately 9.6 IU/ml IL-2, with roughly 9.2 ug/ml peptide pools added. Half of the culture medium was replaced with fresh IL-2-containing medium on days 3 and 7. After around 11 days of culture, CD4+ T cells were isolated by negative selection using the EasySep CD4+ T cell isolation kit. Ficoll-Paque Plus gradient centrifugation was used to isolate PBMCs from whole blood, and the isolated PBMCs were then either used fresh or cryopreserved at -140C. Triplicate wells were generally used for each culture condition.

The CDR3 runs 21 amino acids, cysteine and phenylalanine included. Only CDR3 DNA is held: 63 bases, read in frame from base 1. According to the germline V gene, CDR1 reads LGHNA and CDR2 reads YNFKEQ. Unmatched junction bases come to 12, with V trimmed by 0 bases and J by 1 base. This record comes from a study of vaccination and CD4 T cells after COVID-19 (dated by TCRdb to between 2021 and 2024). General notes on the study: Convalescent patients had a positive SARS-CoV-2 result on nasal swab PCR, and of these patients, about ten had mild disease and one had severe disease. Each participant got two doses of either the Pfizer-BioNTech BNT162b2 vaccine (n=8) or the Moderna mRNA-1273 vaccine (n=2). The time from the second vaccine dose to post-vaccine blood sampling had a median of roughly 70 days and ranged from roughly 12 to 241 days. The cultures were stimulated with overlapping spike peptide pools from SARS-CoV-2 and from the common cold coronaviruses HCoV-NL63, HCoV-OC43 and HCoV-229E. In control cultures, a CEFX viral epitope pool was used as positive control, an HIV-1 Nef peptide pool was used as negative control, or no peptide was added. Six males and four females were included in the convalescent cohort, with two Hispanic individuals, seven Caucasians, two Asians and one multiracial person represented. The spike-specific CD4+ TCR repertoire was compared before and after mRNA vaccination in fewer than eleven COVID-19 convalescent patients and a few infection-naive healthy vaccine recipients. Post-COVID blood samples from convalescent patients were collected a median of roughly 100 days after diagnosis, with a range of about 35 to 180 days.

The study at large found these results: In convalescent patients, a median around 84% of post-vaccine SARS-CoV-2-reactive clones were detected only after vaccination, and vaccine-specific priming was suggested by this finding. Only a relatively small number of convalescent patients were included in the study, and early timepoints following natural infection were not analyzed. Of the vaccine-specific clones in convalescent patients, 304 of 307, or nearly all, reacted only to SARS-CoV-2 spike and did not cross-react with common cold coronaviruses. Although the median number of SARS-CoV-2-reactive clonotypes went up from 20 to 25 after infection to about 38 after vaccination, the increase was not significant.

Libraries were prepared through PCR. DNA from cultured CD4+ T cells was subjected to TCR sequencing with the Oncomine TCR Beta short-read assay at the Johns Hopkins FTIC core. Genomic DNA was extracted from the cultured CD4+ T cells with the QIAamp micro DNA kit. Oncomine TCR Beta libraries from cultured CD4+ T cells were pooled using unique dual indexes and sequenced on an Illumina iSeq 100. The published analysis was carried out like this. Non-productive sequences were removed, and CDR3s not starting with C, not ending with F or W, or shorter than 7 amino acids were discarded. The MANAFEST web application was used to identify antigen-specific clonotypes by comparing peptide-stimulated wells against reference wells and other culture wells. To be called positive, a clone needed an FDR below 0.05, an odds ratio above 5, and a productive frequency above 0.1% in at least two of three replicate wells. A clonotype was classed as cross-reactive if the clonotype showed significant expansion both in SARS-CoV-2 spike wells and in at least one common cold coronavirus spike condition. Levenshtein distances (stringdist) and unrooted phylogenetic trees (ape) in R version 3.6.1 were used to assess CDR3 homology. The public reads were reprocessed in TCRdb via fastp at Q25 and MiXCR, keeping in-frame beta chains. CDR3 protein sequences are deduplicated, and each keeps its most common genes and DNA. The V and J calls were not made by the authors but by TCRdb's processing. This sample gives roughly 14,000 distinct CDR3 sequences in total; 42% of them show up just once. Of the sample, 20% to 25% is held by the ten largest clones.

The V and J segments used are TRBV4-2 and TRBJ2-5; the central 15 bases match TRBD2. This TCR was sampled from a human donor with COVID-19. The sequencing sample was made of cultured CD4+ T cells from blood. The nucleotide sequence is TGTGCCAGCAGCCAAGAGAGAGGACTAGCGGGGGGGCTACAGAGCCAAGAGACCCAGTACTTC. Translation gives CASSQERGLAGGLQSQETQYF.